The present T cell receptor beta chain was sequenced within a study of blood T cell repertoires in COVID-19. Study details: The study drew acute and convalescent COVID-19 samples from the United States, Italy and Spain. Sample material is recorded as cDNA or gDNA derived from T cells, B-cell-depleted T cells, or PBMCs.

Methods used by the authors: Estimated nucleated cell counts came from reference gene primer amplification. Assay: immunoSEQ multiplex PCR; the TCRdb copy retains only in-frame clones and omits some. The V and J calls and clone size were taken over from that table, and D and trimming were inferred from the DNA. The table includes approximately 230,000 clones, about 88% detected once. Germline loops: CDR1 MDHEN, CDR2 SYDVKM. With 2 bases clipped from V and 0 bases from J, the junction kept 13 bases outside the gene matches. CDR3 size: 19 residues. The sample was peripheral blood. This chain joins TRBV28 and TRBJ1-5; 7 positions agree with TRBD1. The TCR was taken from a woman in her thirties or forties who had recovered from COVID-19. The CDR3 DNA is TGTGCCAGCAGTTTAGGGTGGACAGGACTTATGCATAGCAATCAGCCCCAGCATTTT. Translated: CASSLGWTGLMHSNQPQHF.